This record looks at one T cell receptor beta chain sequence and its context. Its target is unknown. These data originate in a study of cytomegalovirus exposure and HLA in healthy donors. Study as a whole: HLA-typed donors were the source of 83 million or so unique TCRs, which an early data release held.

Study-wide results and caveats: For presence/absence analyses, sequencing depth was assumed to be roughly uniform across donors.

In the PCR, 60 Vbeta and 13 Jbeta primers were used. Using immunoSEQ multiplex PCR, the repertoire was profiled, and TCRdb retains in-frame clones only, with some absent. The table records 150,000 to 200,000 clones, 65% to 75% of them present only once. CDR3 length: 13 amino acids. Trimming took off 8 bases at V and 7 bases at J, with 15 bases between the two ends. CDR1 is MRHNA and CDR2 is SNTAGT in the germline V gene. The TCR sequence derives from a girl aged 10-17 years in good health and CMV-seronegative. Sequences were obtained from PBMCs. V and J are TRBV6-4 and TRBJ1-5, with D uncertain. The DNA for the CDR3 is TGTGCCAGCGGAAAAGAGGGAAGCCAGCCCCAGCATTTT. It translates to CASGKEGSQPQHF.